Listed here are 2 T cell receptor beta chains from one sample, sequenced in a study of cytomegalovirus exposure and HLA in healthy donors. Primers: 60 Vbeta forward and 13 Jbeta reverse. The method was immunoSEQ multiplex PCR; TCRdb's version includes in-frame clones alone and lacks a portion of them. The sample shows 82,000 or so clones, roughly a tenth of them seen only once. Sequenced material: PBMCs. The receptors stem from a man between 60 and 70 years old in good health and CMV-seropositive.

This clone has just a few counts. Written as DNA, the CDR3 is TGTGCCAGCAGCGAACGCGGGAGGGTGGCTAATGAAAAACTGTTTTTT. Amino acid sequence: CASSERGRVANEKLFF. V usage is TRBV5-6 and J usage is TRBJ1-4; no definite D call. V lost 4 bases and J lost 3, with 16 bases in between. The CDR3 is 16 amino acids. Germline V lookup: CDR1 SGHDT, CDR2 YYEEEE.

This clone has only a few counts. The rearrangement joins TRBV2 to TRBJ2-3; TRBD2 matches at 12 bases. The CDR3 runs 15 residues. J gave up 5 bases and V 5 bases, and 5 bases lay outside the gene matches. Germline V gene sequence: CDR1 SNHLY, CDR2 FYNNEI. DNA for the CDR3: TGTGCCAGCAGTTGGACTAGCGGGGCTGGAGATACGCAGTATTTT. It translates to CASSWTSGAGDTQYF.